This T cell receptor beta chain emerged from a study of shared clonotypes between healthy human individuals. General observations from the study: In several donors, about 5% of naive CD4 clonotypes appeared in common.

Some clones are missing from TCRdb's copy, which holds only in-frame ones; the method was immunoSEQ multiplex PCR. The sample yields 2 million to 2.5 million clones, over 85% seen once. Remarks on this clone: Antigen: not known.

V was cut by 5 bases and J by 7 bases, with 17 bases left in between. The CDR3 runs 14 residues. CDR1 MNHNS and CDR2 SASEGT come from the germline V gene. The J gene is TRBJ1-1, the V gene TRBV6-1, with D possibly TRBD1 on 6 matching bases. The source is a man between 18 and 35 years old in good health. The sequencing sample was made of naive CD4+ T cells sorted from blood. Documented subset: CD45RA+ positively selected. The CDR3: CASSKSGGVDEAFF. The CDR3 nucleotides are TGTGCCAGCAGTAAGTCTGGGGGCGTAGATGAAGCTTTCTTT.